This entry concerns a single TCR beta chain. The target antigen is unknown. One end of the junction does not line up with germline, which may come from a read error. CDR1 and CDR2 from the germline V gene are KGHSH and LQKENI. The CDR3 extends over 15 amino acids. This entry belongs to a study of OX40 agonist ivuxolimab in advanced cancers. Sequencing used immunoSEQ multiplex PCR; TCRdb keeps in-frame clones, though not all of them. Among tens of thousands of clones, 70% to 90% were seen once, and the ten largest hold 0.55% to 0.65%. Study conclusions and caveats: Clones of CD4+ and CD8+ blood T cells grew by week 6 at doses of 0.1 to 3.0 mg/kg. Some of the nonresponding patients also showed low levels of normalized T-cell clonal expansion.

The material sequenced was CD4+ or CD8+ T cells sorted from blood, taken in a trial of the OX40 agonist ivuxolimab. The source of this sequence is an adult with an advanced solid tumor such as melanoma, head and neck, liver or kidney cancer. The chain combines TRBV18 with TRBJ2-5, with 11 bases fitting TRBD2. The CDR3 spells CASSPLAGDQETQYF. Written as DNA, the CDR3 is TGTGCCAGCTCGCCACTAGCGGGGGACCAAGAGACCCAGTACTTC. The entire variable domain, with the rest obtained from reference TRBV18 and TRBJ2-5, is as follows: NAGVMQNPRHLVRRRGQEARLRCSPMKGHSHVYWYRQLPEEGLKFMVYLQKENIIDESGMPKERFSAEFPKEGPSILRIQQVVRGDSAAYFCASSPLAGDQETQYFGPGTRLLVL.